Listed below are T cell receptor beta chains from one sample, sequenced in a study of T cell repertoires in cytomegalovirus infection. Their recognized antigens are unknown. TCRdb re-analysed the reads in MiXCR, keeping a single row per CDR3 protein. The sample has about 270,000 distinct CDR3 sequences; under 25% are singletons. Sequencing was performed on cultured PBMCs, taken from culture after CMV antigen stimulation. Every receptor here comes from a human donor in good health (CMV status not recorded). Some clones in this sample may be carry-over from other donors' samples. Each CDR3 is given with its conserved first and last residue. The D gene is left open where the match is weak. Clone size is given for some rows only: seen once, a few or many times, or a class if the clone is expanded.

v_call,clone_size,j_call,d_call,cdr3_nt,cdr3_aa
TRBV7-9,.,TRBJ2-1,TRBD2,TGTGCCAGCAGCGAAGGCTGGACTAGCCTTTACAATGAGCAGTTCTTC,CASSEGWTSLYNEQFF
TRBV29-1,.,TRBJ1-3,.,TGCAGCGTTTTGTGGGACAACTCTGGAAACACCATATATTTT,CSVLWDNSGNTIYF
TRBV28,many,TRBJ1-5,.,TGTGCCATCGCGAATTGGTATCAGCCCCAGCATTTT,CAIANWYQPQHF
TRBV30,.,TRBJ2-3,TRBD1,TGTGCCTGGAAAACAGGGGGAAGGGGAACAGATACGCAGTATTTT,CAWKTGGRGTDTQYF
TRBV7-9,many,TRBJ2-1,TRBD2,TGTGCCAGCAGCTTAGCCCCCTCCGGACTAGCGGAAGAGCAGTTCTTC,CASSLAPSGLAEEQFF
TRBV5-4,.,TRBJ2-1,TRBD1,TGTGCCAGCAGCTTGGGTAGCACAGGGGTCGATGAGCAGTTCTTC,CASSLGSTGVDEQFF
TRBV7-2,many,TRBJ2-1,TRBD2,TGTGCCAGCAGCCCCGGGGGGACCGTTTGGTTCTTC,CASSPGGTVWFF
TRBV7-2,.,TRBJ2-4,TRBD2,TGTGCCAGCAGCCGGGTCGTGGCTAGCGGGAGTAAAAACATTCAGTACTTC,CASSRVVASGSKNIQYF
TRBV7-6,.,TRBJ2-1,TRBD2,TGTGCCAGCAGCTTACGAACTAGCGGGTCCGATGAGCAGTTCTTC,CASSLRTSGSDEQFF
TRBV19,few,TRBJ2-2,.,TGTGCCAGTAGCCCGACTCCGACCAGAAACACCGGGGAGCTGTTTTTT,CASSPTPTRNTGELFF
TRBV10-3,.,TRBJ2-2,.,TGTGCCATCAAGGGGGGAGATGTCCCCGGGGAGCTGTTTTTT,CAIKGGDVPGELFF
TRBV7-9,.,TRBJ2-6,TRBD2,TGTGCCAGCAGCGAGACTAGCGGGGCCCACTCTGGGGCCAACGTCCTGACTTTC,CASSETSGAHSGANVLTF
TRBV7-9,few,TRBJ2-1,TRBD1,TGTGCCAGCAGCCCCAGAGAGGGGACAGGGAGAACTTCGAATGAGCAGTTCTTC,CASSPREGTGRTSNEQFF
TRBV12-3/TRBV12-4,.,TRBJ2-1,TRBD2,TGTGCCAGCAGGCTGACTAGCGGGTATAATGAGCAGTTCTTC,CASRLTSGYNEQFF
TRBV4-1,few,TRBJ2-3,.,TGCGCCAGCAGCCAACACCTAACCACAGATACGCAGTATTTT,CASSQHLTTDTQYF
TRBV20-1,.,TRBJ2-1,TRBD2,TGCAGTGCTATGCCCACTAGCGGGCATTACAATGAGCAGTTCTTC,CSAMPTSGHYNEQFF
TRBV7-2,many,TRBJ1-5,.,TGTGCCAGCAGCAAAAAAACTACTAATCAGCCCCAGCATTTT,CASSKKTTNQPQHF
TRBV7-2,many,TRBJ2-3,TRBD2,TGTGCCAGCAGCTTAGGCGGGAGGGGCCCAGATACGCAGTATTTT,CASSLGGRGPDTQYF
TRBV15,.,TRBJ2-5,.,TGTGCCACCAGCAGACAGGGCAGGGAGACCCAGTACTTC,CATSRQGRETQYF
TRBV7-2,many,TRBJ1-4,.,TGTGCCAGCAGCTTAAATCAGGGGAATGAAAAACTGTTTTTT,CASSLNQGNEKLFF
TRBV15,.,TRBJ2-1,TRBD1,TGTGCCACCAGCAGATCGGGACAGTACAATGAGCAGTTCTTC,CATSRSGQYNEQFF
TRBV7-6,many,TRBJ2-3,.,TGTGCCAGCAGCTTAGCGGGGAGGACGCAGTATTTT,CASSLAGRTQYF
TRBV7-2,.,TRBJ2-2,TRBD2,TGTGCCAGCAGCTTAATAGCGGGAGGAATGAGCGGGGAGCTGTTTTTT,CASSLIAGGMSGELFF
TRBV2,few,TRBJ2-5,.,TGTGCCAGCAGTGAATATAGCGGAGGGGCACAAGAGACCCAGTACTTC,CASSEYSGGAQETQYF
TRBV7-2,few,TRBJ2-1,.,TGTGCCAGCAGCTTGGACAGCTGGGAGGGGTTCTTC,CASSLDSWEGFF
TRBV12-3/TRBV12-4,.,TRBJ2-1,.,TGTGCCAGCAGTTTCGGACAGTTTAGCTCCTACAATGAGCAGTTCTTC,CASSFGQFSSYNEQFF